The 10 T cell receptor beta chains reported below all come from one sample, sequenced in a study of response to subunit inactivated influenza vaccine. TCRdb itself ran the RT-PCR reads through MiXCR, one entry per CDR3 protein. This table has hundreds of thousands of distinct CDR3 sequences, about 25% appearing once. The sample was CD4+ T cells sorted from PBMCs, taken 5 to 6 days after vaccination. The source of these receptors is a man over 45 who received an inactivated influenza vaccine.

This clonotype was counted a few times. The chain is built from TRBV11-2 and TRBJ2-5, with D possibly being TRBD1 (6 bases). The germline V and J ends were trimmed by 5 bases and 4 bases, with 11 bases remaining between them. Per germline, CDR1 SGHAT and CDR2 FQNNGV. This CDR3 contains 13 residues. CDR3 sequence reads: CASSIGTLETQYF. Written as DNA, the CDR3 is TGTGCCAGCAGCATAGGGACACTAGAGACCCAGTACTTC.

This chain uses TRBV12-3 or TRBV12-4 with TRBJ2-7, with D possibly matching TRBD2 (6 bases). Trimming stripped 6 bases from V and 6 bases from J, with 18 bases between. This CDR3 has 14 residues. CDR3 in DNA: TGTGCCAGCAGCCCTGGGGGAGGCGGCGGCGAGCAGTACTTC. Translated: CASSPGGGGGEQYF.

The chain carries TRBV15 and TRBJ2-1, with D possibly called TRBD1 or TRBD2 (5 bases each). Between the trimmed V and J ends, which lost 4 bases and 6 bases, there was a span of 7 bases. This CDR3 spans 12 amino acids. From germline, CDR1 is LNHNV and CDR2 YYDKDF (reference sequence). The DNA for the CDR3 is TGTGCCACCAGCAAGGGGAGCAATGAGCAGTTCTTC. Protein product: CATSKGSNEQFF.

The genes are TRBV24-1 and TRBJ2-7; either TRBD1 or TRBD2 may supply D (5 bases each). The V gene lost 5 bases and the J gene lost 2 bases, with 24 bases spanning the gap. The V gene's germline CDR1 is KGHDR and CDR2 SFDVKD. This CDR3 has 18 residues. DNA of the CDR3: TGTGCCACCAGTGCGCTAGGGACCTGGGCAAGTGGCCCCTACGAGCAGTACTTC. Its protein is CATSALGTWASGPYEQYF.

The chain combines TRBV6-1 with TRBJ2-2; 8 nucleotides align to TRBD1. Trimming at V came to 5 bases and at J to 3 bases, leaving 2 bases not matched to a gene. There are 14 residues in the CDR3. Per germline, CDR1 MNHNS and CDR2 SASEGT. The CDR3 DNA sequence: TGTGCCAGCAGTATGGACAGGGACACCGGGGAGCTGTTTTTT. Translating gives CASSMDRDTGELFF.

The chain couples TRBV24-1 to TRBJ1-1, with a weak D call TRBD1 (6 bases). This CDR3 contains 12 residues. CDR1 is KGHDR and CDR2 is SFDVKD in the germline V gene. With 9 bases removed from V and 3 bases from J, the gap between germline ends came to 10 bases. The CDR3 coding sequence is TGTGCCACCGCACAGGGAGACACTGAAGCTTTCTTT. This gives the protein CATAQGDTEAFF.

V usage is TRBV7-2 and J usage is TRBJ2-7; D gene unclear. Germline assignment: CDR1 SGHTA and CDR2 FQGNSA. Trimming shortened V by 5 bases and J by 2 bases, and 10 bases separated the two germline ends. The length of the CDR3 is 13 residues. CDR3 region: CASSRQDTYEQYF. CDR3 DNA: TGTGCCAGCAGCCGACAAGATACCTACGAGCAGTACTTC.

The chain has TRBV2 and TRBJ2-2, with TRBD2 matching 7 bases. With 6 bases clipped from V and 0 bases from J, the junction kept 4 bases outside the gene matches. This CDR3 contains 15 residues. Looked up from germline, CDR1 is SNHLY and CDR2 is FYNNEI. CDR3 in amino acids: CASSRLASNTGELFF. The CDR3 DNA is TGTGCCAGCAGCCGACTAGCTTCGAACACCGGGGAGCTGTTTTTT.

The chain combines TRBV9 with TRBJ2-1; D is possibly TRBD2 (6 bases). The CDR3 covers 17 residues. Deletions cut 0 bases from V and 0 bases from J, with 13 bases between. CDR1 and CDR2 (germline): SGDLS, YYNGEE. The CDR3 is CASSVAVWGDSYNEQFF. The CDR3 DNA follows: TGTGCCAGCAGCGTAGCTGTTTGGGGGGACTCCTACAATGAGCAGTTCTTC.

The rearrangement links TRBV6-1 to TRBJ2-3, with 11 bases identical to TRBD2. This CDR3 has 17 residues. V was clipped by 5 bases and J by 0 bases; unmatched bases: 7. Germline-derived CDR1 and CDR2 are MNHNS and SASEGT. The chain's CDR3 is CASSKTSGISSTDTQYF. The CDR3 bases are TGTGCCAGCAGTAAGACTAGCGGGATCTCTAGCACAGATACGCAGTATTTT.